This T cell receptor beta chain was documented in a study of response to subunit inactivated influenza vaccine. V lost 1 base, J lost 6 bases, and 8 bases stayed unmatched. This CDR3 has 17 residues. The germline gives CDR1 LGHDT, CDR2 YNNKEL (reference sequence). Study-level points and caveats: Authors suggested that a seasonal influenza vaccination recruits few new T cells each time.

MiXCR was run by TCRdb on the RT-PCR reads, yielding one entry per CDR3 protein. The table lists about 190,000 distinct CDR3 sequences, 13% to 15% of them singletons. A word on this clonotype: Antigen specificity is unknown.

The rearrangement joins TRBV3-1 to TRBJ2-3; 12 positions agree with TRBD2. The sequenced sample was CD8+ T cells sorted from PBMCs, obtained 5 days after vaccination. This TCR came from a man aged 50-60 years who received an inactivated influenza vaccine. CDR3 sequence: CASSQGPASGGADTQYF. The CDR3 DNA reads as TGTGCCAGCAGCCAAGGCCCCGCTAGCGGGGGGGCGGATACGCAGTATTTT.